The 16 T cell receptor beta chains presented below share a single source sample, sequenced in a study of shared clonotypes between healthy human individuals. TCRdb's table, derived via immunoSEQ multiplex PCR, lists solely in-frame clones and lacks some. The table has a few million clones, just over 90% seen once. Sequences were obtained from naive CD4+ T cells sorted from blood. Documented subset: CD45RA+ positively selected. The receptors derive from a man younger than 35 in good health.

A word on this clone: The sample has other DNA sequences that encode this CDR3 too. This chain connects TRBV19 to TRBJ2-1; 8 bases agree with TRBD2. The junction had 2 bases not matched to a gene; V was cut back by 4 bases and J by 3 bases. The CDR3 totals 14 residues. From germline, CDR1 is LNHDA and CDR2 SQIVND (reference sequence). The CDR3, as DNA: TGTGCCAGTAGTACGAGCGGGAGCTACAATGAGCAGTTCTTC. Its protein is CASSTSGSYNEQFF.

The chain employs TRBV10-3 and TRBJ2-3; 9 bases are a match to TRBD1. V lost 6 bases, J lost 2 bases, and 12 bases stayed unmatched. The CDR3 consists of 17 residues. CDR1 and CDR2 (germline): ENHRY, SYGVKD. The CDR3 here is CAIRTGGVVLNTDTQYF. For the CDR3, the DNA is TGTGCCATCAGGACAGGGGGTGTTGTGTTAAACACAGATACGCAGTATTTT.

V gene TRBV5-1 combines with J gene TRBJ1-1, with 7 bases identical to TRBD1. Germline values: CDR1 SGHRS, CDR2 YFSETQ. V trimming: 3 bases; J trimming: 5 bases; junction bases outside the gene matches: 7. The CDR3 totals 14 residues. Here the CDR3 reads CASSSTGARTEAFF. Written as DNA, the CDR3 is TGCGCCAGCAGCTCTACAGGGGCAAGGACTGAAGCTTTCTTT.

This chain uses TRBV7-9 with TRBJ1-1; the D is unclear. This CDR3 is 14 amino acids long. Germline V CDR1 and CDR2: SEHNR, FQNEAQ (reference sequence). V was clipped by 7 bases and J by 0 bases, with 12 bases between them. The CDR3 is CASTHSGLNTEAFF. In nucleotides, the CDR3 is TGTGCCAGCACCCATTCGGGTTTGAACACTGAAGCTTTCTTT.

This chain connects TRBV7-9 to TRBJ2-5; D is perhaps TRBD1 (5 bases). V lost 4 bases and J lost 4, with 16 bases in between. Germline V gene lookup returns CDR1 SEHNR and CDR2 FQNEAQ (reference sequence). The CDR3 runs 15 residues. The DNA of the CDR3 is TGTGCCAGCAGCTGGGCGACAGCCGGAAGAGAGACCCAGTACTTC. Translation: CASSWATAGRETQYF.

This sequence joins TRBV7-2 and TRBJ1-2; D possibly corresponds to TRBD1 (5 bases). V was shortened by 1 base and J by 6 bases, with 15 bases between the two germline ends. This CDR3 has 15 amino acids. The germline gives CDR1 SGHTA, CDR2 FQGNSA. The DNA of the CDR3 is TGTGCCAGCAGCTTAGTCGGCAGGGATAGGGATGGCTACACCTTC. Translation gives CASSLVGRDRDGYTF.

This chain links TRBV5-4 with TRBJ2-3; D might be TRBD2 (5 bases). The germline gives CDR1 SGHNT, CDR2 YYREEE (reference sequence). The CDR3 runs 14 residues. V gave up 4 bases and J gave up 2 bases, with 11 bases separating them. CDR3 DNA: TGTGCCAGCAGCGATCAGCGGAACACAGATACGCAGTATTTT. This codes for CASSDQRNTDTQYF.

The V gene is TRBV13, the J gene TRBJ2-7; possible D gene TRBD1, 5 bases. There are 14 residues in the CDR3. Germline V CDR1 and CDR2: PRHDT, FYEKMQ (reference sequence). Deletions cut 2 bases from V and 0 bases from J, with 8 bases between. CDR3 residues: CASSLSDTSYEQYF. The DNA for the CDR3 is TGTGCCAGCAGCTTATCGGACACCTCCTACGAGCAGTACTTC.

To note about this clone: Other DNA sequences within the sample encode an identical CDR3. This rearrangement joins TRBV5-1 to TRBJ1-2; TRBD1 matches at 7 bases. Germline CDR1 reads SGHRS; CDR2 reads YFSETQ. CDR3 length: 13 residues. V was pared by 4 bases and J by 2 bases, with 2 bases of the junction left unmatched. CDR3 amino acids: CASSPQGNYGYTF. The CDR3 region has the DNA TGCGCCAGCAGCCCACAGGGGAACTATGGCTACACCTTC.

CDR3 residues: CASSYSNVGGNEKLFF. The CDR3 coding sequence is TGTGCCAGCAGTTACTCGAACGTAGGGGGTAATGAAAAACTGTTTTTT. The genes are TRBV6-5 and TRBJ1-4; possibly TRBD1 for D (6 bases). Germline V gives CDR1 MNHEY, CDR2 SVGAGI. The CDR3 sequence is 16 residues long. V lost 0 bases to trimming and J lost 4 bases, with 12 bases between them.

The chain is built from TRBV5-4 and TRBJ2-5; 9 nucleotides match TRBD1. J lost 7 bases, V lost 0 bases, and 7 bases had no gene match. The CDR3 runs 15 residues. Looked up from germline, CDR1 is SGHNT and CDR2 is YYREEE (reference sequence). The CDR3 bases are TGTGCCAGCAGCTTGGGAGGGGGACAGGGAGGGACCCAGTACTTC. Translated, it gives CASSLGGGQGGTQYF.

The chain carries TRBV6-5 and TRBJ2-7; 9 bases map to TRBD1. V gave up 4 bases and J gave up 2 bases; unmatched junction bases: 6. CDR1 and CDR2 (germline): MNHEY, SVGAGI. The length of the CDR3 is 15 residues. CDR3 sequence: CASSSDRGSPYEQYF. DNA for the CDR3: TGTGCCAGCAGTTCAGACAGGGGGTCGCCCTACGAGCAGTACTTC.

The rearrangement joins TRBV19 to TRBJ1-1; maybe TRBD1 (6 bases). Trimming took 6 bases from V and 0 from J, leaving 14 bases between them. Germline CDR1 reads LNHDA; CDR2 reads SQIVND (reference sequence). This CDR3 contains 15 residues. The CDR3 DNA sequence: TGTGCCAGTAGGACTCCGGGACACTTGAACACTGAAGCTTTCTTT. Translating it yields CASRTPGHLNTEAFF.

The V gene is TRBV27, the J gene TRBJ1-5; unclear D gene. Trimming took 6 bases from V and 0 from J, leaving 9 bases between them. Per germline, CDR1 MNHEY and CDR2 SMNVEV (reference sequence). The CDR3 extends over 14 amino acids. The CDR3 coding sequence is TGTGCCAGCAGCAGTGAGTATAGCAATCAGCCCCAGCATTTT. Its protein is CASSSEYSNQPQHF.

This chain uses TRBV15 with TRBJ2-3, with 9 bases matching TRBD2. V was pared by 1 base and J by 1 base, with 0 bases of the junction left unmatched. The CDR3 is 15 residues long. Germline values: CDR1 LNHNV, CDR2 YYDKDF (reference sequence). The CDR3 reads CATSRGLAGTDTQYF. The CDR3 DNA is TGTGCCACCAGCAGAGGACTAGCGGGCACAGATACGCAGTATTTT.

The gene calls are TRBV10-1 and TRBJ1-1; no definite D call. Germline CDR1 and CDR2: WNHNN and SYGVQD (reference sequence). The CDR3 is 13 amino acids. Trimming took 4 bases from V and 1 from J, leaving 7 bases between them. In DNA form, the CDR3 reads TGCGCCAGCAGTGTGGAGGCGAACACTGAAGCTTTCTTT. As protein: CASSVEANTEAFF.